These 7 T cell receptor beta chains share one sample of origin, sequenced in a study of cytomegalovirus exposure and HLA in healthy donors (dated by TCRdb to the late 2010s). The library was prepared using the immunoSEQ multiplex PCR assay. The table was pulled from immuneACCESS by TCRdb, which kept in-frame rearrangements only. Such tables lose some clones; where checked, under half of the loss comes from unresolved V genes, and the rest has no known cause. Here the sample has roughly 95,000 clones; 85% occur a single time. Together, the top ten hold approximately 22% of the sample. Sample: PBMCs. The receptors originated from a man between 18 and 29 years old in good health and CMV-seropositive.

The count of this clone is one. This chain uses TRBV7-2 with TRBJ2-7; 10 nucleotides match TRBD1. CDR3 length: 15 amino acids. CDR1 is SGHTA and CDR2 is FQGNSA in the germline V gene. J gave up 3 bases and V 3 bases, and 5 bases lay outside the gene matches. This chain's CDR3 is CASSFLRDRGYEQYF. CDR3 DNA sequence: TGTGCCAGCAGCTTCCTCCGGGACAGGGGCTACGAGCAGTACTTC.

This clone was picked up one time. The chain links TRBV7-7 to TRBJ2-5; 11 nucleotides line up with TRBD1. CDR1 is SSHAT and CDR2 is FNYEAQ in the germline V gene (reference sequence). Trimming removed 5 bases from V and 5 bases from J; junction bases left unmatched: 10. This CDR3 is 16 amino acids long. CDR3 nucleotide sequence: TGTGCCAGCAGCCGCGGACAGGGGGCCGTATTGGAGACCCAGTACTTC. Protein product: CASSRGQGAVLETQYF.

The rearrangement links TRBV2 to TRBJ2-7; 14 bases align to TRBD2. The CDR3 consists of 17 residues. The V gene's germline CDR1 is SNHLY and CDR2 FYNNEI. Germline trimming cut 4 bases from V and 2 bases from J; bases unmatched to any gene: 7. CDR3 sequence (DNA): TGTGCCAGCAGTGCAGGGACTAGCGGGAGTCTAACCTACGAGCAGTACGTC. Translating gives CASSAGTSGSLTYEQYV.

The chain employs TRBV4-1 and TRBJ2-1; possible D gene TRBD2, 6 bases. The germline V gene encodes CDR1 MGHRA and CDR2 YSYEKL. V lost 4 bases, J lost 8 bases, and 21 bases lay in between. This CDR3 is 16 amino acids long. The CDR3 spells CASSPGGARSLYEQFF. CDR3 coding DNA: TGCGCCAGCAGCCCCGGAGGGGCTAGGAGTTTGTATGAGCAGTTCTTC.

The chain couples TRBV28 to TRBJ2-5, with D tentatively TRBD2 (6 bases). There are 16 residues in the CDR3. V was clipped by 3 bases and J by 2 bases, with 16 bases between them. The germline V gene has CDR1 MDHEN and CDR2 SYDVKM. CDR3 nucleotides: TGTGCCAGCAGTTTTCTGGGAGGCGGCTTTCAAGAGACCCAGTACTTC. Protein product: CASSFLGGGFQETQYF.

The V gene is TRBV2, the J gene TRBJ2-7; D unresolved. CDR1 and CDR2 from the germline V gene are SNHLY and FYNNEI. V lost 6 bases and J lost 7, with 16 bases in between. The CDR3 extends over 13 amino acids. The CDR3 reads CASRPTPPGEQYF. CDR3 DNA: TGTGCCAGCAGACCCACTCCTCCGGGTGAGCAGTACTTC.

In DNA form, the CDR3 reads TGCGCCAGCGGGGACAGTCCAGATACGCAGTATTTT. As protein: CASGDSPDTQYF. The J gene is TRBJ2-3, the V gene TRBV5-1; 7 bases line up with TRBD1. The CDR3 length is 12 residues. V lost 7 bases to trimming and J lost 4 bases; unmatched junction nucleotides: 3. Germline V gene lookup returns CDR1 SGHRS and CDR2 YFSETQ.